The following is a TCR beta chain sequence with its context. This clone was counted only a few times. The antigen it binds to is not known. Qualities for individual bases were not recorded, and no much larger clone is one base off. These data originate in a study of cytomegalovirus exposure and HLA in healthy donors (dated by TCRdb to the late 2010s). Regarding the study in general: An earlier analysis of under 600 of the donors reported about 250 Gb of sequence data and 100 million to 140 million unique TCR beta sequences from 150 million to 200 million T cells. Donor age, sex, ethnicity and CMV serostatus were collected together with the repertoire data. Every repertoire in the discovery cohort had been generated on one and the same sequencing platform. Among the roughly 400 genotyped donors, around 81% belonged to the genetic ancestry cluster associated with self-reported Caucasian donors. An earlier analysis of more than 450 of the donors used high-throughput TCR beta sequencing to judge whether each TCR beta V gene segment behaved as functional or pseudogenic. In a later analysis, previously published TCR beta repertoires from several hundred donors were re-analyzed and high-resolution HLA genotyping was added so that TCR occurrence patterns could be studied. The study aimed to test whether cataloging public T cell receptors could reveal signatures of past pathogen exposure. Rather than drawing on any new phenotypic data, the later analysis identified candidate immune exposures from TCR beta sequences and the way those sequences occurred across donors. Both class I and class II loci were covered by HLA typing, at four-digit resolution. Along with the approximately 650-subject first cohort, a separate validation cohort of over a hundred different subjects was used. Genome-wide SNP genotypes for about three fifths of the roughly 670 donors were used in a later genetic analysis, which treated that subset as a discovery cohort. An early release covering approximately 600 HLA-typed donors comprised roughly 300 gigabases of sequencing data and around 80 million unique TCR sequences. The number of typed donors differed by locus: roughly 629-630 for A, B, C, DRB1 and DQB1; approximately 520 for DQA1; over 600 for DPA1; and some 470 for DPB1. Among about 360 genotyped donors of the cohort, an average of roughly 240,000 unique TCR beta nucleotide sequences were sequenced per donor, roughly 20% of them non-productive. The study used immunosequencing to profile the T cell repertoires of approximately 630 subjects and linked those repertoires to cytomegalovirus serostatus. About five DR-DQ haplotypes were handled as single units for association and clustering, since linkage in the cohort was strong. To predict cytomegalovirus infection status, the study combined high-throughput TCR immunosequencing, statistical association of individual TCRs with disease status, and machine learning.

The library was produced with the immunoSEQ multiplex PCR assay. For the multiplex PCR, a mixture combining 60 forward primers for TCR Vbeta segments and 13 reverse primers for TCR Jbeta segments was used. The CDR3 region of rearranged TCR beta genes was amplified from genomic DNA with a multiplex PCR assay. The amplified TCR beta libraries were sequenced on the Illumina HiSeq System as 87-base-pair reads. The study's own analysis went as follows. In a later analysis, some 80 million unique TCR beta chains were counted across the 666 repertoires, and around 10 million of these chains were shared by at least two donors. Raw reads were error-corrected and collapsed into unique sequences by a nearest-neighbor algorithm in which closely related sequences were merged to remove PCR and sequencing errors. V, D and J gene segments were assigned by aligning CDR3 sequences to IMGT reference sequences. For a sequence to be retained, at least a six-nucleotide match to both a V gene segment and a J gene segment was required. Rearrangements were called productive when the CDR3 lacked stop codons and stayed in frame with V and J; all others were non-productive. Following IMGT convention, CDR3 was defined as the stretch from the second conserved V-encoded cysteine to the conserved J-encoded phenylalanine. The earlier analysis of about 500 of the donors excluded sequences that lacked an unambiguous match to a single V gene segment. An earlier analysis of several hundred of the donors called V segments functional above 56.7% productive rearrangements and segregating when the between-donor standard deviation exceeded 5%. To diagnose cytomegalovirus status from the catalog of TCR beta chain sequences, a statistical classification framework was built. In a later analysis, TCR nucleotide sequences were compared against IMGT/GENE-DB human TR gene sequences so that V and J genes could be assigned. The TCRdist pipeline was used in a later analysis to assign CDR3 sequences and most-parsimonious VDJ recombination scenarios. In a later analysis, every TCR beta chain was defined by the combination of its CDR3 amino acid sequence and its V-gene family, and reads without a unique V-gene family were dropped. A later analysis removed over 500 highly shared, low-generation-probability nucleotide sequences to deal with suspected cross-contamination and a sequencing artifact. In a later analysis, a clonal expansion index for each public chain was calculated from normalized within-repertoire ranks of inferred template counts. A later analysis computed generation probabilities with a VDJ recombination model fitted to out-of-frame rearrangements, and checked the results against IGoR. In a later analysis, hypergeometric tests were used to score TCR-TCR, TCR-HLA and TCR-CMV co-occurrence, with a repertoire-size bias correction applied to TCR pairs. A later analysis estimated false discovery rates by permuting HLA or CMV assignments 20 times. A later analysis grouped co-occurring TCRs with DBSCAN, adding TCRdist sequence similarity when clustering within HLA-allele-positive subsets. Co-occurrence clustering excluded repertoires with fewer than 30,000 or more than 120,000 public chains, plus five with anomalous nucleotide sharing. The table comes from immuneACCESS by way of TCRdb, which keeps in-frame sequences with V and J called. Part of the clones is missing from these tables; in studies checked, under half for an unresolved V gene and the rest for unknown reasons. D and trimming come from the DNA, and the V and J calls and clone size come from that table. The sample data list about 80,000 clones, and around 77% of these were observed just once. Of the sample, over 3% falls within the top ten clones.

The cohort was made up of approximately 700 healthy bone marrow donors. All cohort members were sampled while nominally healthy, although unrecorded immune exposures were likely present. The donor was CMV seronegative and was included in the group of 352 seronegative cohort members. A peripheral blood sample was collected from each donor, and TCR beta sequencing was performed on peripheral blood mononuclear cells. Genomic DNA was extracted from the blood cell samples with the Qiagen DNeasy Blood Extraction Kit. What the authors observed across the whole study: Because counts were too low, about 18 rarely observed V segments, including chromosome 9 orphons, were left out of the earlier analysis of about 500 of the donors. According to the authors, the approach could potentially be generalized to other disease states and immunological phenotypes. Linkage disequilibrium might explain the correlated functional status among segregating V segments, but an unknown experimental factor could not be excluded. When HLA alleles, especially DR and DQ, strongly co-occurred, TCR associations were difficult to assign to individual alleles. The classifier was reported to diagnose cytomegalovirus status with high specificity and sensitivity in both the original cohort and the validation cohort. A later analysis found that TCR association rates varied across HLA loci, with DRB1 alleles showing the most associated TCRs and HLA-C alleles the fewest. In a later genetic analysis, a missense DCLRE1C variant was associated with V-gene and J-gene trimming of TCR beta chains, and the association was replicated in an independent cohort. A later analysis associated 15,000 or so TCR beta sequences with specific HLA alleles at a false discovery rate of 0.05. A later analysis reported that several top co-occurrence clusters appeared linked to parvovirus B19, influenza, CMV and Epstein-Barr virus. The 87-base-pair reads could not distinguish some IMGT-functional V segments, including TRBV6-2 and TRBV6-3, so those segments were excluded. A later analysis found that most CMV-associated TCR beta chains appeared HLA-restricted, with HLA associations seemingly driven largely by CMV exposure. A cluster of highly shared sequence variants was judged likely to be a technical artifact of the sequencing pipeline. In a later analysis, HLA-associated TCR beta chains were found to be more clonally expanded and to have lower generation probabilities than equally common non-associated chains. An earlier analysis of roughly 570 of the donors showed that most TCR beta V segments appeared in productive rearrangements either about 87% or about 30% of the time, which broadly matched IMGT annotations. Because some donors lacked HLA typing at each locus, the association tests relied only on the typed subset. Most TCR sequences were seen in very few donors, while some public TCRs were found in many individuals. Compared with the roughly 670-donor mean, donors in an Asian-associated ancestry cluster had fewer N-insertions in productive TCRs, according to a later genetic analysis. A further reported finding was that TCR beta sequences accurately predicted the HLA-A and HLA-B alleles for most subjects in the first cohort. The study gave a list of some 150 TCR beta chains associated with cytomegalovirus. The only immune exposure information available for the cohort was CMV serostatus. In vitro tests confirmed that a few of the cytomegalovirus-associated TCR beta chains recognize cytomegalovirus antigens. The presence/absence analyses assumed that sequencing depth was roughly uniform across donors, and that assumption may not be true. The cohort was sequenced for TCR beta chains only, and without alpha or paired-chain data the features that could be detected were limited.

The cysteine opens and the phenylalanine closes a CDR3 of 13 amino acids. The entry retains the CDR3 DNA only, 39 bases that are in frame from base 1. CDR1 and CDR2, looked up from the germline V gene, are SGHDT and YYEEEE. V and J lose 0 bases and 8 bases, and a span of 11 bases separates them. The chain employs TRBV5-6 and TRBJ1-2, with a tentative D gene TRBD1 over 6 matching bases. The source of this sequence is a man aged 45-65 years in good health and CMV-seronegative. What was sequenced was PBMCs. The CDR3 region reads CASSLDRVRGYTF. Read as DNA, the sequence is TGTGCCAGCAGCTTGGACAGGGTAAGGGGCTACACCTTC. Outside the CDR3, residues come from the reference TRBV5-6 and TRBJ1-2 proteins, so the full variable domain is: DAGVTQSPTHLIKTRGQQVTLRCSPKSGHDTVSWYQQALGQGPQFIFQYYEEEERQRGNFPDRFSGHQFPNYSSELNVNALLLGDSALYLCASSLDRVRGYTFGSGTRLTVV.